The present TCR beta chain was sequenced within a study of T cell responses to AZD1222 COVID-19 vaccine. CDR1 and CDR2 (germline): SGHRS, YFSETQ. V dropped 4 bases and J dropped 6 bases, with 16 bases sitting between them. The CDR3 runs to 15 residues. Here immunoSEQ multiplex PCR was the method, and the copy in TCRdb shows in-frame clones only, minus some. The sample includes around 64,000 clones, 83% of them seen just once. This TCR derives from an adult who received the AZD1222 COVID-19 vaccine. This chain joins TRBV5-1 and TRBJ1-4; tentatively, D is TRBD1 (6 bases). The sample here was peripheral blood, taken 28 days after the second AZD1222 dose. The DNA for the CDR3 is TGCGCCAGCAGCCCAGAAAGAAGACAGGATGAAAAACTGTTTTTT. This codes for CASSPERRQDEKLFF.